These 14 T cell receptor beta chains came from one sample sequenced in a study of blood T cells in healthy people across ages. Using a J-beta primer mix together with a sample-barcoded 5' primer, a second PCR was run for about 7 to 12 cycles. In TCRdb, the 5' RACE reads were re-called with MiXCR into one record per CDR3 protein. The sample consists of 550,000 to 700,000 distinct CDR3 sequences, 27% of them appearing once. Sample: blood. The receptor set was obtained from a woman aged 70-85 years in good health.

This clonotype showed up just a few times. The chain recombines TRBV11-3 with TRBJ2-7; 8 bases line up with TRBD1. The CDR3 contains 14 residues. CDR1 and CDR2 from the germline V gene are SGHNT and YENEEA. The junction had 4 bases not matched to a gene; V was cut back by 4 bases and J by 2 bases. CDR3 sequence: CASSSHRGTYEQYF. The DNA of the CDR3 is TGTGCCAGCAGCTCCCACAGGGGGACCTACGAGCAGTACTTC.

The CDR3 sequence: CASSMRDLAHEQYF. CDR3 DNA: TGTGCCAGCAGCATGCGGGACTTAGCGCACGAGCAGTACTTC. V and J are TRBV21-1 and TRBJ2-7; TRBD2 is taken as the D call from the table, unchecked against the DNA. TRBV21-1 counts as a pseudogene. This CDR3 comprises 14 residues.

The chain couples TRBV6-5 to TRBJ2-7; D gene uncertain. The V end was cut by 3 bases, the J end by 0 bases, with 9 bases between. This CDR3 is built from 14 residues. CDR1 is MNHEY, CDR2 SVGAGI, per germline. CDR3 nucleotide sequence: TGTGCCAGCAGTTATGTGGGAAGCTCCTACGAGCAGTACTTC. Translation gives CASSYVGSSYEQYF.

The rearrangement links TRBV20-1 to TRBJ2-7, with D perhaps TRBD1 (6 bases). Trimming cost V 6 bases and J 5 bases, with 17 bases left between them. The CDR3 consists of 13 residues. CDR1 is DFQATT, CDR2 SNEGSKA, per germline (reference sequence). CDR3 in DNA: TGCAGTGCCCGGGACAACCGCGAGGACGAGCAGTACTTC. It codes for CSARDNREDEQYF.

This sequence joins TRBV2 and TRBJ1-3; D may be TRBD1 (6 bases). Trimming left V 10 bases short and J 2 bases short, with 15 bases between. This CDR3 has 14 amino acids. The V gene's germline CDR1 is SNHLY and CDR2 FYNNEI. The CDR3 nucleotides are TGTGCCACCAAACTACAGGGACCTGGAAACACCATATATTTT. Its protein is CATKLQGPGNTIYF.

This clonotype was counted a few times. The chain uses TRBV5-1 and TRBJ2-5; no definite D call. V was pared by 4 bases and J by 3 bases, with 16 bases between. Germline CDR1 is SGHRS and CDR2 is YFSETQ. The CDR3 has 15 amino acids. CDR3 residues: CASSPQVAVKETQYF. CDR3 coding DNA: TGCGCCAGCAGCCCTCAAGTTGCAGTTAAAGAGACCCAGTACTTC.

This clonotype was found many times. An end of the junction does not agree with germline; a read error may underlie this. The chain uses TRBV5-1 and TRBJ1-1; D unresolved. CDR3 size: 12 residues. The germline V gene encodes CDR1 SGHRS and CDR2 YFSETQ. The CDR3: CASSLGRAEAFF. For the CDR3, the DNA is TGTGCCAGCAGCTTAGGAAGGGCTGAAGCTTTCTTT. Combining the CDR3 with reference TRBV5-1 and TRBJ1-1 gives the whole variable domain KAGVTQTPRYLIKTRGQQVTLSCSPISGHRSVSWYQQTPGQGLQFLFEYFSETQRNKGNFPGRFSGRQFSNSRSEMNVSTLELGDSALYLCASSLGRAEAFFGQGTRLTVV.

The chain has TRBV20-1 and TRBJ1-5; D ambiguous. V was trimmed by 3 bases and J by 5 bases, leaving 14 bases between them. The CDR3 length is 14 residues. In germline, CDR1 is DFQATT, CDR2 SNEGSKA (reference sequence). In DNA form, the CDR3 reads TGCAGTGCTAGTCCTCGGGAGTTGGATCAGCCCCAGCATTTT. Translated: CSASPRELDQPQHF.

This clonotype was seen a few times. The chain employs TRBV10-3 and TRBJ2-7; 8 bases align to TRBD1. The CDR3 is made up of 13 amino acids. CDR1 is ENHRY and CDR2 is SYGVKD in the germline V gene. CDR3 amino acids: CASRGSGGSEQYF. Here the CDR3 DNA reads TGTGCATCAAGGGGGTCAGGGGGCAGCGAGCAGTACTTC.

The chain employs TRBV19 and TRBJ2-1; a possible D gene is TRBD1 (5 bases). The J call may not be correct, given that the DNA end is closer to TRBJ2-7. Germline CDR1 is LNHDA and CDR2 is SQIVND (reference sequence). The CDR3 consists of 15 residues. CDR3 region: CASRSDGFGAYEQYF. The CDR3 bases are TGTGCCAGTAGATCGGACGGCTTTGGGGCTTACGAGCAGTACTTC.

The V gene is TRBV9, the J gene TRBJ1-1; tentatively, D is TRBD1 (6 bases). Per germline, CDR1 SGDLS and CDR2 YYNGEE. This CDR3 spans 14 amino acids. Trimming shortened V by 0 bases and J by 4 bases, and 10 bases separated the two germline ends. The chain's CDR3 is CASSVAEGGTEAFF. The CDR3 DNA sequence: TGTGCCAGCAGCGTAGCTGAGGGGGGCACTGAAGCTTTCTTT.

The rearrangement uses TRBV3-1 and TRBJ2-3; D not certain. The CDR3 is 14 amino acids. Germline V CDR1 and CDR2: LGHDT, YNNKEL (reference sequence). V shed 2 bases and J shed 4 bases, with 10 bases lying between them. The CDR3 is CASSQSGAPDTQYF. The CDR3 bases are TGTGCCAGCAGCCAATCCGGAGCCCCAGATACGCAGTATTTT.

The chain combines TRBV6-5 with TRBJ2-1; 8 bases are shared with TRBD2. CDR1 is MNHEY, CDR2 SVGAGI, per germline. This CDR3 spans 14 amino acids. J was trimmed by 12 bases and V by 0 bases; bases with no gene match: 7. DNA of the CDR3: TGTGCCAGCAGTTACTCGCGTAGCGGGGCACGGCAGTTCTTC. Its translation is CASSYSRSGARQFF.

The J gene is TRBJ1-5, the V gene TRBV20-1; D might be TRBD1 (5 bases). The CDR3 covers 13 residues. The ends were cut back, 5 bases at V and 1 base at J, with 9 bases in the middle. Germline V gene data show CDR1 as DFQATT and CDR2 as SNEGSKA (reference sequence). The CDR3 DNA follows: TGCAGTGCTGGTCAGGGAAGCAATCAGCCCCAGCATTTT. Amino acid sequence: CSAGQGSNQPQHF.